The clone carrying this T cell receptor (beta chain) has at least ten counts. Its antigen is not known. The cDNA was generated through 5'RACE incorporating 10-nucleotide random UMIs. TCRdb re-analysed the 5' RACE reads in MiXCR, keeping a single row per CDR3 protein. The sample shows about 40,000 distinct CDR3 sequences, roughly 2.5% of them seen only once. The sample originates from a study of neurological immune-mediated disorders. Study at large: Disease course was recorded as relapsing-remitting for about 31 and secondary progressive for about 8.5% of the 34 multiple sclerosis patients. Broader study findings: The multiple sclerosis repertoire cluster was not associated with any clinical or MRI feature. Patients with HTLV-1-associated myelopathy had the highest level of TCR clonal expansion, whereas patients with multiple sclerosis had the lowest level, falling beneath the level found in healthy controls.

CDR1 and CDR2 (germline): SEHNR, FQNEAQ (reference sequence). The CDR3 length is 12 residues. Trimming at V came to 3 bases and at J to 6 bases, leaving 1 base not matched to a gene. The source material was PBMCs. This rearrangement joins TRBV7-9 to TRBJ2-7, with 8 bases aligning to TRBD1. This sequence was found in a man between 45 and 60 years old with multiple sclerosis. The DNA for the CDR3 is TGTGCCAGCAGCTTCGGACAGGGCGAGCAGTACTTC. This codes for CASSFGQGEQYF.